This TCR beta chain was retrieved from a study of cytomegalovirus exposure and HLA in healthy donors. This clone was counted a few times. Its antigen is unidentified. Study results and limitations: When a later analysis compared HLA-associated TCR beta chains with equally common others, the HLA-associated chains turned out to be more clonally expanded and to have lower generation probabilities. The study listed roughly 160 cytomegalovirus-associated TCR beta chains.

13 Jbeta primers and 60 Vbeta primers were used for the PCR. Some clones are missing from TCRdb's copy, which holds only in-frame ones; the method was immunoSEQ multiplex PCR. The sample has roughly 150,000 clones; around three quarters are singletons. Germline loops: CDR1 SGHDN, CDR2 FVKESK. The V and J ends lost 0 bases and 5 bases respectively, with 7 bases between them. CDR3 length: 13 amino acids. The TCR was taken from an older woman in good health and CMV-seropositive. Sequencing used PBMCs. The V and J genes are TRBV14 and TRBJ2-5, with D unclear. The CDR3 bases are TGTGCCAGCAGCCAAGACTCCTATGAGACCCAGTACTTC. Protein product: CASSQDSYETQYF. The full variable domain, completed using reference TRBV14 and TRBJ2-5, is EAGVTQFPSHSVIEKGQTVTLRCDPISGHDNLYWYRRVMGKEIKFLLHFVKESKQDESGMPNNRFLAERTGGTYSTLKVQPAELEDSGVYFCASSQDSYETQYFGPGTRLLVL.